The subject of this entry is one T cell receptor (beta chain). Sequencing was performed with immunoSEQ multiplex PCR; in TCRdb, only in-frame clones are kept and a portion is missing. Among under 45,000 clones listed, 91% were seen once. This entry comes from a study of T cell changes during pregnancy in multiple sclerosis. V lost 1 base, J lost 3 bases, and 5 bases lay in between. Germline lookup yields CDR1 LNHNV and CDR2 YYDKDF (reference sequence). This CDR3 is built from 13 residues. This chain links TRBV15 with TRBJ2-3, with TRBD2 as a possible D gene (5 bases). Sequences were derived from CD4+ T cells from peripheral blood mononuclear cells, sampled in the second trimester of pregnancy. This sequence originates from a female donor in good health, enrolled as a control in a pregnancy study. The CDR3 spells CATSRVATDTQYF. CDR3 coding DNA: TGTGCCACCAGCAGAGTAGCGACAGATACGCAGTATTTT.